This section outlines one TCR beta chain sequence together with its context. As yet, its antigen is unknown. These data belong to a study of cytomegalovirus exposure and HLA in healthy donors. Points from the study as a whole: One variant, a missense change in DCLRE1C, was linked in a later analysis to TCR beta V- and J-gene trimming.

The CDR3 sequence is 11 residues long. Germline CDR1 MNHNS, CDR2 SASEGT. V lost 8 bases and J lost 2, with 6 bases in between. 60 Vbeta and 13 Jbeta primers were used in PCR. The method was immunoSEQ multiplex PCR; TCRdb's version includes in-frame clones alone and lacks a portion of them. The sample carries approximately 150,000 clones, about four fifths recorded once. The gene calls are TRBV6-1 and TRBJ1-1; D unclear. What was sequenced was PBMCs. This clonotype originated in a woman in her forties or fifties in good health and CMV-seronegative. The CDR3 loop is CASLRNTEAFF. The CDR3 nucleotides are TGTGCCAGCCTCAGAAACACTGAAGCTTTCTTT.